These T cell receptor beta chains were read from a single sample in a study of blood T cell repertoires in COVID-19. This table comes from immunoSEQ multiplex PCR, and its TCRdb copy is limited to in-frame clones, with some not included. The table includes some 250,000 clones, around 85% detected once. The sequencing sample was made of peripheral blood. Receptor source: a woman in her twenties or thirties who had recovered from COVID-19. Each CDR3 is given with its conserved first and last residue. Each record gives: D gene, clone size, J gene, V gene, CDR3 DNA, CDR3 protein. The D gene is left open where the match is weak. Part of the rows lack a size; the others show once, few, many or a class for expanded clones.

>.|.|TRBJ1-2|TRBV15
TGTGCCACCGGCTTCTCTAGCTATGGCTACACCTTC
CATGFSSYGYTF
>.|.|TRBJ2-7|TRBV13
TGTGCCAGCAGCTTTATTGGTGGGGAGGCACCTGTCTCGGACGAGCAGTACTTC
CASSFIGGEAPVSDEQYF
>TRBD2|few|TRBJ2-3|TRBV7-2
TGTGCCAGCAGCTTGAGACGGGGGGGCACAGATACGCAGTATTTT
CASSLRRGGTDTQYF
>.|few|TRBJ1-1|TRBV6-5
TGTGCCAGCCAAAGGCTCTCGGGCACTGAAGCTTTCTTT
CASQRLSGTEAFF
>TRBD1|once|TRBJ1-1|TRBV6-1
TGTGCCAGCAGTGAGTGGAACAGGGGTACCACTGAAGCTTTCTTT
CASSEWNRGTTEAFF
>TRBD1|.|TRBJ1-6|TRBV7-2
TGTGCCAGCAGCTTAGGGGGGACAGGCCCCTATAATTCACCCCTCCACTTT
CASSLGGTGPYNSPLHF
>.|.|TRBJ2-3|TRBV5-1
TGCGCCAGCAGCTTGGTCGGGGAACTCACAGATACGCAGTATTTT
CASSLVGELTDTQYF
>.|.|TRBJ2-5|TRBV29-1
TGCAGCGTTGAAGGAGTGGAGACCCAGTACTTC
CSVEGVETQYF
>TRBD1|.|TRBJ2-1|TRBV29-1
TGCAGCGTTCCGGGACAGGGGTTTGTACATGAGCAGTTCTTC
CSVPGQGFVHEQFF
>.|.|TRBJ1-5|TRBV15
TGTGCCACCAGCAGAGATGGGGGGAGCAATCAGCCCCAGCATTTT
CATSRDGGSNQPQHF
>.|.|TRBJ2-3|TRBV11-3
TGTGCCAGCAGCGTTAGCCGGGGGACAGATACGCAGTATTTT
CASSVSRGTDTQYF
>.|.|TRBJ1-1|TRBV6-5
TGTGCCAGCAGCGGCCGGGACTCCGGGACTGAAGCTTTCTTT
CASSGRDSGTEAFF
>TRBD1|.|TRBJ1-1|TRBV25-1
TGTGCCAGCAGTGGCGCCGAGACAGGGCTGAACACTGAAGCTTTCTTT
CASSGAETGLNTEAFF
>TRBD2|.|TRBJ2-3|TRBV18
TGTGCCAGCTCACCACCCGGACTAGCGGGGGGTACAGATACGCAGTATTTT
CASSPPGLAGGTDTQYF
>.|.|TRBJ1-5|TRBV10-1
TGCGCCAGCAGTGTATGGGCCAGGGGCGCCCCTAATCAGCCCCAGCATTTT
CASSVWARGAPNQPQHF
>.|.|TRBJ2-3|TRBV20-1
TGCAGTGCTATCTTTACAGATACGCAGTATTTT
CSAIFTDTQYF
>TRBD1|.|TRBJ1-5|TRBV25-1
TGTGCCAGCAGTGGGGGGACAGGGCTTCAGCCCCAGCATTTT
CASSGGTGLQPQHF
>.|few|TRBJ1-2|TRBV7-2
TGTGCCAGCAGCGCACCAGACACCTTC
CASSAPDTF
>TRBD2|.|TRBJ2-3|TRBV19
TGTGCCAGTAGTATAGAAAAACTAGCGGGGGGGCAACGAACAGATACGCAGTATTTT
CASSIEKLAGGQRTDTQYF
>TRBD1|.|TRBJ1-6|TRBV7-9
TGTGCCAGCAGCTTAGAACAGGGGGCGAATTCACCCCTCCACTTT
CASSLEQGANSPLHF
>TRBD2|.|TRBJ2-1|TRBV6-2/TRBV6-3
TGTGCCAGCAGCCCCGGGACTAGCGGTGGAAATGAGCAGTTCTTC
CASSPGTSGGNEQFF
>.|.|TRBJ1-1|TRBV18
TGTGCCAGCTCACCAATTACAGGGTTCAGCACTGAAGCTTTCTTT
CASSPITGFSTEAFF
>.|.|TRBJ2-7|TRBV19
TGTGCCAGTAGTATTTGGACAGAACTGTACGAGCAGTACTTC
CASSIWTELYEQYF
>TRBD1|.|TRBJ2-2|TRBV6-5
TGTGCCAGCATACCCGGGACAGGGGAAACCGGGGAGCTGTTTTTT
CASIPGTGETGELFF
>.|.|TRBJ1-1|TRBV5-4
TGTGCCAGCGACGAAGGGCAGGGGAACACTGAAGCTTTCTTT
CASDEGQGNTEAFF
>TRBD1|many|TRBJ1-2|TRBV7-9
TGTGCCAGCAGCGTAGACAGGGTAGGCTACACCTTC
CASSVDRVGYTF
>.|once|TRBJ1-5|TRBV7-6
TGTGCCAGCAGCTTAGCAACAGGTGATCAGCCCCAGCATTTT
CASSLATGDQPQHF
>.|.|TRBJ2-2|TRBV25-1
TGTGCCAGCAGTGAATATAAGGGAGACACCGGGGAGCTGTTTTTT
CASSEYKGDTGELFF
>.|.|TRBJ1-2|TRBV4-1
TGCGCCAGCAGCCAAGCGGGAGGCTACACCTTC
CASSQAGGYTF
>.|.|TRBJ1-1|TRBV29-1
TGCAGCGTTCTTCGAGCGGACACTGAAGCTTTCTTT
CSVLRADTEAFF
>.|.|TRBJ2-7|TRBV19
TGTGCCAGTAGTATTGGTATCGGGACAAGGTACGAGCAGTACTTC
CASSIGIGTRYEQYF
>TRBD1|.|TRBJ1-5|TRBV18
TGTGCCAGCTCACACGACAGGGACCTTAATCAGCCCCAGCATTTT
CASSHDRDLNQPQHF
>.|.|TRBJ2-5|TRBV7-3
TGTGCCAGCAGCTTAACGGTCGGGGGAGAGACCCAGTACTTC
CASSLTVGGETQYF
>.|.|TRBJ1-1|TRBV7-6
TGTGCCAGCAGCTTAGGGGTGGGGCTAGAAGCTTTCTTT
CASSLGVGLEAFF
>TRBD1|.|TRBJ1-2|TRBV12-3/TRBV12-4
TGTGCCAGCAGTTTAAACAGGGGGTATGGCTACACCTTC
CASSLNRGYGYTF
>.|.|TRBJ2-7|TRBV9
TGTGCCAGCAGCGTAGATGTAAGGCCCCCAGGCGAGCAGTACTTC
CASSVDVRPPGEQYF
>.|.|TRBJ2-7|TRBV27
TGTGCCAGCAGTTTGGGTGGAGCGACTTACGAGCAGTACTTC
CASSLGGATYEQYF
>.|.|TRBJ1-2|TRBV5-1
TGCGCCAGCAGCGCATACCCCGACAGGATTAACTATGGCTACACCTTC
CASSAYPDRINYGYTF
>.|.|TRBJ1-3|TRBV9
TGTGCCAGCAGCGTAGAAGATATTGGAGGGGCTGGAAACACCATATATTTT
CASSVEDIGGAGNTIYF
>TRBD2|.|TRBJ2-3|TRBV15
TGTGCCACCAGCAGAGATGTGGGACTAGCGGGGGAAAAAGATACGCAGTATTTT
CATSRDVGLAGEKDTQYF
>TRBD1|.|TRBJ2-7|TRBV5-4
TGTGCCAGCTCCAGGCCAGGGGGCGATGGTGACGAGCAGTACTTC
CASSRPGGDGDEQYF